A selection of T cell receptor beta chains follows, all from one sample in a study. TCRdb used MiXCR to reprocess the 5' RACE reads, holding one entry per CDR3 protein. The sample holds fewer than 80,000 distinct CDR3 sequences, about 20% seen once. The specimen sequenced was memory CD4+ T cells sorted from a lymph node. These receptors were collected from a female donor with breast cancer. Both conserved end residues are part of each CDR3. Fields, in order: V gene, clone size, J gene, D gene, CDR3 DNA, CDR3 protein. D genes are given only for firm matches. For some rows the clone size is stated as once, few or many, or as a class when expanded; others skip it.

TRBV20-1	many	TRBJ1-1	NA	TGCAGTGCTAGAGGCCAGGGACAACCGAACACTGAAGCTTTCTTT	CSARGQGQPNTEAFF
TRBV10-3	few	TRBJ1-2	NA	TGTGCCATCAGTGCACCGCCGCAGAATAACTATGGCTACACCTTC	CAISAPPQNNYGYTF
TRBV7-2	few	TRBJ2-3	NA	TGTGCCAGCGTTGCGGGGATTAGCACAGATACGCAGTATTTT	CASVAGISTDTQYF
TRBV5-1	many	TRBJ2-7	TRBD2	TGCGCCAGCAGCTGGTCGACTAGCGGGACCTACGAGCAGTACTTC	CASSWSTSGTYEQYF
TRBV28	few	TRBJ2-2	TRBD1	TGTGCCAGCAGTTTAAGGGACAGAGCGAACACCGGGGAGCTGTTTTTT	CASSLRDRANTGELFF
TRBV6-1	few	TRBJ1-5	NA	TGTGCCAGCATGATACAGACACCCACCCCCACCGGCAATCAGCCCCAGCATTTT	CASMIQTPTPTGNQPQHF
TRBV11-3	NA	TRBJ2-7	NA	TGTGCCAGCAGCTTAAGCAGGGCCAGCAACGAGCAGTACTTC	CASSLSRASNEQYF
TRBV5-1	NA	TRBJ2-1	TRBD2	TGCGCCAGCAGCTCGGTAGCGGGGGACAATGAGCAGTTCTTC	CASSSVAGDNEQFF
TRBV6-5	many	TRBJ2-5	TRBD2	TGTGCCAGCAGTTACTCAGTAGCGGGAGAGACCCAGTACTTC	CASSYSVAGETQYF
TRBV28	NA	TRBJ1-5	TRBD1	TGTGCCAGCAGTTCAATCAGGGGGGGCAATCAGCCCCAGCATTTT	CASSSIRGGNQPQHF
TRBV5-1	few	TRBJ1-4	TRBD1	TGCGCCAGCAGCTTGTACGGGACAGGGGGTAATGAAAAACTGTTTTTT	CASSLYGTGGNEKLFF
TRBV20-1	NA	TRBJ1-5	NA	TGCAGTGCTATGGGCCATGGCAATCAGCCCCAGCATTTT	CSAMGHGNQPQHF
TRBV5-1	few	TRBJ2-7	NA	TGCGCCAGCAGCTCGACGGTAGCCTCCTACGAGCAGTACTTC	CASSSTVASYEQYF
TRBV5-6	many	TRBJ2-3	NA	TGTGCCAGCAGCCCAGCAACAGGAGCAGATACGCAGTATTTT	CASSPATGADTQYF
TRBV24-1	NA	TRBJ2-5	TRBD1	TGTGCCACCAGTGACCCGGAGATAGGGGGCTCGGAGACCCAGTACTTC	CATSDPEIGGSETQYF
TRBV4-3	NA	TRBJ2-3	TRBD1	TGCGCCAGCAGCCAGCGATTCGGGACAGGGGGTTTTACAGATACGCAGTATTTT	CASSQRFGTGGFTDTQYF
TRBV4-2	NA	TRBJ2-1	NA	TGTGCCAGCAGCCAAGGGGACGGAACCTCCTACAATGAGCAGTTCTTC	CASSQGDGTSYNEQFF
TRBV20-1	many	TRBJ1-5	NA	TGCAGTGCTAGTTCGGGTTATAGCAATCAGCCCCAGCATTTT	CSASSGYSNQPQHF
TRBV12-3/TRBV12-4	NA	TRBJ1-1	NA	TGTGCCAGCAGTTTACAGGCTGGGGGCACTGAAGCTTTCTTT	CASSLQAGGTEAFF
TRBV6-5	few	TRBJ2-1	TRBD1	TGTGCCACTTCGGACAGGGGCGGCAATGAGCAGTTCTTC	CATSDRGGNEQFF
TRBV4-3	NA	TRBJ2-5	TRBD2	TGCGCCAGCAGCCCCAAGATCCCCGGACTAGCGGGAGTGGGGAGGGAGACCCAGTACTTC	CASSPKIPGLAGVGRETQYF
TRBV13	few	TRBJ2-5	NA	TGTGCCAGCAGCGGGGGCGCAGTAGAGACCCAGTACTTC	CASSGGAVETQYF
TRBV15	NA	TRBJ1-5	NA	TGTGCCACCAGCAGGCGGTTTGACACTGGCAATCAGCCCCAGCATTTT	CATSRRFDTGNQPQHF
TRBV7-9	few	TRBJ2-7	TRBD2	TGTGCCAGCGGACTAGCGGGAACCTTGGCCGAGCAGTACTTC	CASGLAGTLAEQYF
TRBV5-6	few	TRBJ1-1	NA	TGTGCCAGCAGCTTGGGAGTTACGGTGAACACTGAAGCTTTCTTT	CASSLGVTVNTEAFF
TRBV6-2/TRBV6-3	medium-sized	TRBJ1-1	NA	TGTGCCAGCAGTCCCCGGACCTTGAGGCACACTGAAGCTTTCTTT	CASSPRTLRHTEAFF
TRBV5-1	NA	TRBJ2-3	NA	TGCGCCAGCAACTCCCTGGGCAGAACAGATACGCAGTATTTT	CASNSLGRTDTQYF
TRBV5-6	NA	TRBJ1-2	NA	TGTGCCAGCAGCATGGGACACCGCTATGGCTACACCTTC	CASSMGHRYGYTF
TRBV24-1	few	TRBJ1-6	NA	TGTGCCACCGCGGCCGGTTTGGGTTCACCCCTCCACTTT	CATAAGLGSPLHF
TRBV14	NA	TRBJ1-5	TRBD1	TGTGCCAGCAGCCCCCGGACAGGCTCGAATCAGCCCCAGCATTTT	CASSPRTGSNQPQHF
TRBV7-3	few	TRBJ2-3	TRBD2	TGTGCCAGCAGCTTAGCTAGCGGGCCAGATACGCAGTATTTT	CASSLASGPDTQYF